The clone carrying this T cell receptor (beta chain) was seen only once. This sample is part of a study of PD-L1 blockade in urothelial cancer. This CDR3 is 13 amino acids long. V dropped 7 bases and J dropped 0; count of bases not matched to a gene: 2. CDR1 and CDR2 from the germline V gene are PRHDT and FYEKMQ (reference sequence). As to time point: pretreatment peripheral blood. TCRdb's table, derived via immunoSEQ multiplex PCR, lists solely in-frame clones and lacks some. The sample lists tens of thousands of clones; 81% were seen once. The genes are TRBV13 and TRBJ1-1, with 7 bases identical to TRBD1. The specimen was PBMCs, collected around atezolizumab (anti-PD-L1) treatment. The origin of this receptor is a man aged 70 or older with urothelial cancer. In nucleotides, the CDR3 is TGTGCCAGCACGGGACAGTTGAACACTGAAGCTTTCTTT. This codes for CASTGQLNTEAFF. The full variable domain, its missing parts supplied by reference TRBV13 and TRBJ1-1, is AAGVIQSPRHLIKEKRETATLKCYPIPRHDTVYWYQQGPGQDPQFLISFYEKMQSDKGSIPDRFSAQQFSDYHSELNMSSLELGDSALYFCASTGQLNTEAFFGQGTRLTVV.